Below are 25 T cell receptor beta chains sequenced from a single sample in a study of blood T cell repertoires in COVID-19. Assay used: immunoSEQ multiplex PCR; TCRdb lists only in-frame clones, some missing. The sample lists some 140,000 clones, roughly 85% occurring once. Specimen: peripheral blood. Receptors originate from a man aged 55 to 70 with acute or convalescent COVID-19.

The chain recombines TRBV28 with TRBJ2-1; 8 positions match TRBD2. CDR3 length equals 15 residues. V gave up 2 bases and J gave up 7 bases; unmatched junction bases: 7. CDR1 and CDR2 (germline): MDHEN, SYDVKM. CDR3: CASSLGIAGLNEQFF. In nucleotides, the CDR3 is TGTGCCAGCAGTTTAGGGATAGCGGGGCTTAATGAGCAGTTCTTC.

The chain is built from TRBV11-1 and TRBJ1-1; TRBD1 is a possible D gene (5 bases). CDR3 size: 18 residues. Germline V CDR1 and CDR2: SGHAT, FQDESV (reference sequence). V was shortened by 0 bases and J by 0 bases, with 17 bases between the two germline ends. The CDR3 loop is CASSLAGWRGRVNTEAFF. The DNA of the CDR3 is TGTGCCAGCAGCTTAGCCGGTTGGCGCGGCAGGGTGAACACTGAAGCTTTCTTT.

The genes are TRBV30 and TRBJ1-1; TRBD1 is a possible D gene (6 bases). This CDR3 has 15 residues. CDR1 and CDR2 (germline): GTSNPN, SVGIG (reference sequence). V lost 1 base, J lost 7 bases, and 19 bases lay in between. DNA for the CDR3: TGTGCCTGGAGTGACCCCCCACAGGGCGGAATTGAAGCTTTCTTT. Translating gives CAWSDPPQGGIEAFF.

The rearrangement uses TRBV5-4 and TRBJ2-7, with D maybe TRBD1 (6 bases). CDR3 size: 13 residues. Germline assignment: CDR1 SGHNT and CDR2 YYREEE (reference sequence). V gave up 4 bases and J gave up 6 bases, with 14 bases separating them. CDR3 coding DNA: TGTGCCAGCAGCGCGACGGGACACGGCGAGCAGTACTTC. It encodes CASSATGHGEQYF.

The chain joins TRBV6-5 to TRBJ2-2; D is ambiguous. V gave up 4 bases and J gave up 6 bases, with 18 bases separating them. CDR1 and CDR2 from the germline V gene are MNHEY and SVGAGI. This CDR3 is 16 amino acids long. Here the CDR3 reads CASSWRQFSSPGELFF. The CDR3, as DNA: TGTGCCAGCAGTTGGCGCCAATTTAGCAGCCCCGGGGAGCTGTTTTTT.

This clone was recorded once. V gene TRBV5-1 combines with J gene TRBJ2-5, with D perhaps matching TRBD2 (5 bases). CDR1 and CDR2 (germline): SGHRS, YFSETQ. V dropped 0 bases and J dropped 5 bases, with 11 bases sitting between them. The CDR3 runs to 14 residues. CDR3 residues: CASSLGSGKETQYF. CDR3 nucleotides: TGCGCCAGCAGCTTGGGATCGGGAAAGGAGACCCAGTACTTC.

This clone has just a few counts. This chain uses TRBV7-2 with TRBJ2-3; 10 positions agree with TRBD1. Germline CDR1 and CDR2: SGHTA and FQGNSA. The junction had 8 bases not matched to a gene; V was cut back by 4 bases and J by 13 bases. CDR3 length equals 13 residues. CDR3 protein: CASSSQPGQGKYF. The CDR3 bases are TGTGCCAGCAGCTCCCAACCGGGACAGGGGAAGTATTTT.

This clone was counted a few times. This chain uses TRBV6-5 with TRBJ2-7; 7 bases agree with TRBD1. V lost 2 bases, J lost 3 bases, and 4 bases stayed unmatched. The CDR3 consists of 14 residues. CDR1 and CDR2 from the germline V gene are MNHEY and SVGAGI. DNA for the CDR3: TGTGCCAGCAGTTACACAGGGGCCCTCTACGAGCAGTACTTC. It is translated as CASSYTGALYEQYF.

CDR3 in amino acids: CSASGGRNYGYTF. The CDR3 coding sequence is TGCAGTGCTAGTGGGGGCAGGAACTATGGCTACACCTTC. The rearrangement links TRBV20-1 to TRBJ1-2; D may be TRBD1 (6 bases). Germline V CDR1 and CDR2: DFQATT, SNEGSKA (reference sequence). This CDR3 contains 13 residues. V was cut by 3 bases and J by 2 bases, with 10 bases left in between.

The CDR3 coding sequence is TGTGCCAGCAGTCCAACACGGGGCTACGAGCAGTACTTC. Translated: CASSPTRGYEQYF. This chain joins TRBV27 and TRBJ2-7; D may be TRBD2 (5 bases). V shed 5 bases and J shed 3 bases, with 11 bases lying between them. Germline values: CDR1 MNHEY, CDR2 SMNVEV (reference sequence). The CDR3 covers 13 residues.

This chain uses TRBV4-2 with TRBJ2-5; D not resolved. V lost 2 bases and J 3 bases, leaving 7 bases between the germline ends. The CDR3 has 13 amino acids. Germline loops: CDR1 LGHNA, CDR2 YNFKEQ. CDR3 bases: TGTGCCAGCAGCCAAAACCCTAAAGAGACCCAGTACTTC. This gives the protein CASSQNPKETQYF.

CDR3 in amino acids: CASSYSLVANEQFF. The CDR3 DNA follows: TGTGCCAGCAGTTACTCGTTAGTTGCGAATGAGCAGTTCTTC. This rearrangement joins TRBV6-6 to TRBJ2-1, with no clear D. CDR1 and CDR2 from the germline V gene are MNHNY and SVGAGI (reference sequence). CDR3 length equals 14 residues. V lost 0 bases and J 7 bases, leaving 10 bases between the germline ends.

J is TRBJ2-7 and V is TRBV28, with TRBD1 identical over 7 bases. This CDR3 has 12 residues. Germline CDR1 MDHEN, CDR2 SYDVKM. V shed 6 bases and J 8 bases; nucleotides not matched to a gene: 7. DNA for the CDR3: TGTGCCAGCAGAGGCGACAGGGTCAAGCAGTACTTC. Translated, it gives CASRGDRVKQYF.

V and J are TRBV9 and TRBJ2-1, with 7 bases identical to TRBD2. Germline values: CDR1 SGDLS, CDR2 YYNGEE. This CDR3 contains 15 residues. The trim removed 1 base at V and 8 bases at J, leaving 9 bases unmatched. CDR3 bases: TGTGCCAGCAGCGTACTCGGCGGGAGATTCGATGAGCAGTTCTTC. Protein: CASSVLGGRFDEQFF.

As regards this clone: This CDR3 is also generated by other DNA sequences in the sample. The V call is TRBV5-1, the J call TRBJ1-1, with D perhaps matching TRBD1 (6 bases). Germline V CDR1 and CDR2: SGHRS, YFSETQ. The CDR3 length is 16 residues. Trimming stripped 0 bases from V and 1 base from J, with 13 bases between. DNA for the CDR3: TGCGCCAGCAGCTTGGCCAGGGGTGTGGGGAACACTGAAGCTTTCTTT. Translated: CASSLARGVGNTEAFF.

The sample holds a few counts of this clone. The V call is TRBV20-1, the J call TRBJ2-1, with 8 bases aligning to TRBD2. After removal of 7 bases from V and 10 bases from J, the junction contained 6 bases not matched to a gene. Germline V gene data show CDR1 as DFQATT and CDR2 as SNEGSKA (reference sequence). This CDR3 has 11 amino acids. The CDR3 is CSVQRGREQFF. In DNA form, the CDR3 reads TGCAGTGTACAGCGGGGGCGCGAGCAGTTCTTC.

This chain joins TRBV7-9 and TRBJ2-5; D is undetermined. Germline loops: CDR1 SEHNR, CDR2 FQNEAQ (reference sequence). The CDR3 has 12 amino acids. Between the trimmed V and J ends, which lost 7 bases and 5 bases, there was a span of 11 bases. The CDR3 is CASNAVQETQYF. CDR3 coding DNA: TGTGCCAGCAATGCTGTTCAGGAGACCCAGTACTTC. The full variable domain, with the rest looked up from reference TRBV7-9 and TRBJ2-5, is DTGVSQNPRHKITKRGQNVTFRCDPISEHNRLYWYRQTLGQGPEFLTYFQNEAQLEKSRLLSDRFSAERPKGSFSTLEIQRTEQGDSAMYLCASNAVQETQYFGPGTRLLVL.

The chain has TRBV27 and TRBJ2-1; TRBD2 is a possible D gene (6 bases). CDR1 is MNHEY, CDR2 SMNVEV, per germline (reference sequence). Trimming cost V 7 bases and J 0 bases, with 13 bases left between them. This CDR3 has 15 residues. Here the CDR3 DNA reads TGTGCCAGCAACCGGGGGAGAGGCTCCTACAATGAGCAGTTCTTC. Translating it yields CASNRGRGSYNEQFF.

The chain joins TRBV6-4 to TRBJ1-1; D is uncertain. The CDR3 consists of 13 residues. V lost 6 bases, J lost 1 base, and 9 bases lay in between. Germline V CDR1 and CDR2: MRHNA, SNTAGT. The CDR3 DNA reads as TGTGCCAGCAGCGAGGGAAGGAACACTGAAGCTTTCTTT. It yields the protein CASSEGRNTEAFF.

This clone was observed a few times. The chain is built from TRBV5-1 and TRBJ2-1, with 7 bases fitting TRBD1. After removal of 2 bases from V and 5 bases from J, the junction contained 4 bases not matched to a gene. Germline values: CDR1 SGHRS, CDR2 YFSETQ. The CDR3 extends over 14 amino acids. In nucleotides, the CDR3 is TGCGCCAGCAGCTTTGGGACAGCTAACAATGAGCAGTTCTTC. It specifies CASSFGTANNEQFF.

The rearrangement uses TRBV4-3 and TRBJ2-7; TRBD1 agrees at 10 bases. Trimming took 3 bases from V and 6 from J; bases not matched to a gene: 2. Germline V gene data show CDR1 as LGHNA and CDR2 as YSLEER. The CDR3 extends over 13 amino acids. The CDR3 protein is CASSQGQGSEQYF. The CDR3 DNA reads as TGCGCCAGCAGCCAGGGACAGGGGAGCGAGCAGTACTTC.

The chain has TRBV6-5 and TRBJ2-5, with 9 bases that match TRBD1. The CDR3 length is 14 residues. V shed 5 bases, J shed 1 base, and the junction held 2 bases outside the gene matches. CDR1 and CDR2 from the germline V gene are MNHEY and SVGAGI. The CDR3 sequence is CASSPQGAQETQYF. The CDR3 coding sequence is TGTGCCAGCAGTCCACAGGGGGCCCAAGAGACCCAGTACTTC.

Here the CDR3 DNA reads TGCAGTTTCACAGGAGACTATGGCTACACCTTC. It yields the protein CSFTGDYGYTF. This sequence joins TRBV20-1 and TRBJ1-2, with D possibly matching TRBD1 (5 bases). This CDR3 is built from 11 residues. The V gene's germline CDR1 is DFQATT and CDR2 SNEGSKA (reference sequence). Trimming cost V 8 bases and J 3 bases, with 10 bases left between them.

This clone was detected only once. V usage is TRBV27 and J usage is TRBJ2-7, with 9 bases identical to TRBD1. Per the germline V gene, CDR1 is MNHEY and CDR2 is SMNVEV (reference sequence). J lost 5 bases, V lost 2 bases, and 10 bases had no gene match. CDR3 length: 16 residues. Here the CDR3 DNA reads TGTGCCAGCAGTTTACTTGTCGGACAGGGGAGTAACGAGCAGTACTTC. It encodes CASSLLVGQGSNEQYF.

The rearrangement joins TRBV7-8 to TRBJ1-1; 12 bases fit TRBD1. V was clipped by 5 bases and J by 6 bases; unmatched bases: 7. Per germline, CDR1 SGHVS and CDR2 FQNEAQ. This CDR3 is built from 15 residues. CDR3 sequence: CASSPSGQGASEAFF. The CDR3 nucleotides are TGTGCCAGCAGCCCATCGGGACAGGGGGCGTCTGAAGCTTTCTTT.